One sample yielded the 31 T cell receptor beta chains listed below, sequenced in a study of cytomegalovirus exposure and HLA in healthy donors. The PCR ran on 60 Vbeta and 13 Jbeta primers. Data came from immunoSEQ multiplex PCR; TCRdb stores just in-frame clones and leaves some out. The sample lists 150,000 to 200,000 clones; 60% to 80% were seen once. The source material was PBMCs. Source of these receptors: a woman between 45 and 60 years old in good health and CMV-seropositive.

This sequence joins TRBV19 and TRBJ1-5, with D possibly TRBD1 on 5 matching bases. Deletions cut 1 base from V and 4 bases from J, with 14 bases between. Germline V CDR1 and CDR2: LNHDA, SQIVND (reference sequence). The CDR3 totals 16 residues. The CDR3 reads CASSIAEGRGNQPQHF. CDR3 sequence (DNA): TGTGCCAGTAGTATAGCGGAGGGACGGGGGAATCAGCCCCAGCATTTT.

The sample holds one count of this clone. V is TRBV7-9 and J is TRBJ1-1, with TRBD1 identical over 7 bases. V shed 5 bases and J 4 bases; nucleotides not matched to a gene: 10. The CDR3 is made up of 15 amino acids. Germline values: CDR1 SEHNR, CDR2 FQNEAQ (reference sequence). The CDR3 DNA sequence: TGTGCCAGCAGCAAAGGGGGCCCCTTGGGCACTGAAGCTTTCTTT. This sequence encodes CASSKGGPLGTEAFF.

The chain is built from TRBV4-1 and TRBJ1-2; D gene ambiguous. The V gene's germline CDR1 is MGHRA and CDR2 YSYEKL. The CDR3 extends over 14 amino acids. With 1 base removed from V and 8 bases from J, the gap between germline ends came to 14 bases. The CDR3 region is CASSQGPSVGGYTF. CDR3 coding DNA: TGCGCCAGCAGCCAAGGTCCCAGCGTTGGGGGCTACACCTTC.

The chain joins TRBV5-1 to TRBJ2-5, with 8 nucleotides matching TRBD2. Trimming took 7 bases from V and 3 from J; bases not matched to a gene: 5. Per germline, CDR1 SGHRS and CDR2 YFSETQ. The CDR3 runs to 13 residues. CDR3 nucleotides: TGCGCCAGCCCCCGGGGGGGGGAAGAGACCCAGTACTTC. Translating gives CASPRGGEETQYF.

This chain connects TRBV13 to TRBJ2-3, with 12 bases identical to TRBD2. J was trimmed by 5 bases and V by 4 bases; bases with no gene match: 7. This CDR3 has 16 residues. Germline V gene data show CDR1 as PRHDT and CDR2 as FYEKMQ (reference sequence). For the CDR3, the DNA is TGTGCCAGCAGCTCCCCGACACTAGCGGGGGGAGATACGCAGTATTTT. It encodes CASSSPTLAGGDTQYF.

The chain employs TRBV19 and TRBJ1-2; D might be TRBD1 (5 bases). The CDR3 has 14 amino acids. V gave up 5 bases and J gave up 0 bases, with 10 bases separating them. The germline gives CDR1 LNHDA, CDR2 SQIVND (reference sequence). The CDR3 protein is CASSPGGTNYGYTF. The CDR3 coding sequence is TGTGCCAGTAGTCCCGGGGGGACTAACTATGGCTACACCTTC.

This clone showed up just a few times. This chain uses TRBV30 with TRBJ1-1; maybe TRBD1 (6 bases). The germline V and J ends were trimmed by 2 bases and 0 bases, with 7 bases remaining between them. The germline CDR1 and CDR2 sequences are GTSNPN and SVGIG (reference sequence). This CDR3 comprises 13 residues. The CDR3 here is CAWSRQVNTEAFF. CDR3 DNA: TGTGCCTGGAGTAGACAGGTGAACACTGAAGCTTTCTTT.

This chain connects TRBV5-1 to TRBJ1-3, with D possibly TRBD1 on 5 matching bases. The CDR3 runs to 14 residues. CDR1 is SGHRS, CDR2 YFSETQ, per germline. Trimming took 6 bases from V and 2 from J, leaving 12 bases between them. CDR3 amino acids: CASTSGGTGNTIYF. The DNA for the CDR3 is TGCGCCAGCACCTCCGGGGGTACTGGAAACACCATATATTTT.

The chain has TRBV30 and TRBJ1-5; no clear D. V was clipped by 0 bases and J by 3 bases, with 6 bases between them. This CDR3 comprises 13 residues. The germline V gene has CDR1 GTSNPN and CDR2 SVGIG (reference sequence). The CDR3 protein is CAWSVGPNQPQHF. DNA for the CDR3: TGTGCCTGGAGTGTGGGCCCCAATCAGCCCCAGCATTTT.

The chain couples TRBV2 to TRBJ1-3; D ambiguous. Germline V CDR1 and CDR2: SNHLY, FYNNEI. The V end was cut by 6 bases, the J end by 0 bases, with 18 bases between. The CDR3 runs 17 residues. CDR3 region: CASSLTGQASSGNTIYF. The CDR3 nucleotides read TGTGCCAGCAGCTTAACTGGGCAGGCAAGCTCTGGAAACACCATATATTTT.

The chain has TRBV5-8 and TRBJ2-5; 7 bases line up with TRBD2. The DNA end is more similar to TRBJ2-7, so the J call may be wrong. The V gene's germline CDR1 is SGHTS and CDR2 YDEGEE. This CDR3 is built from 16 residues. The CDR3 sequence: CASSLIPGGPTYEQYF. In DNA form, the CDR3 reads TGTGCCAGCAGCCTTATACCGGGGGGACCAACCTACGAGCAGTACTTC.

The chain is built from TRBV19 and TRBJ1-2, with D uncertain. The CDR3 sequence is 14 residues long. From germline, CDR1 is LNHDA and CDR2 SQIVND (reference sequence). Trimming took off 1 base at V and 8 bases at J, with 14 bases between the two ends. This chain's CDR3 is CASSIGTLSRGYTF. In nucleotides, the CDR3 is TGTGCCAGTAGTATAGGGACTCTCTCTAGAGGCTACACCTTC.

The sample holds a few counts of this clone. The gene calls are TRBV7-2 and TRBJ2-1, with D possibly being TRBD2 (6 bases). Germline CDR1 reads SGHTA; CDR2 reads FQGNSA. The CDR3 totals 15 residues. The ends were cut back, 5 bases at V and 0 bases at J, with 11 bases in the middle. Here the CDR3 DNA reads TGTGCCAGCAGCCCTAGCGCCGGCTCCTACAATGAGCAGTTCTTC. It is translated as CASSPSAGSYNEQFF.

This clone has only a few counts. CDR3 bases: TGCGCCAGCAGTGAGCTGGCGGGGGGGCAAGATACGCAGTATTTT. Protein: CASSELAGGQDTQYF. This chain joins TRBV10-1 and TRBJ2-3; 9 positions agree with TRBD2. This CDR3 has 15 residues. V lost 2 bases, J lost 5 bases, and 5 bases stayed unmatched. Germline loops: CDR1 WNHNN, CDR2 SYGVQD (reference sequence).

The gene calls are TRBV30 and TRBJ2-3, with 9 bases matching TRBD1. CDR1 and CDR2 (germline): GTSNPN, SVGIG (reference sequence). V shed 5 bases and J 4 bases; nucleotides not matched to a gene: 1. CDR3 size: 12 residues. The CDR3 nucleotides read TGTGCCTGGGACAGGGGGGCAGATACGCAGTATTTT. Amino acids: CAWDRGADTQYF.

The chain carries TRBV11-2 and TRBJ2-3, with D tentatively TRBD2 (5 bases). Trimming took off 5 bases at V and 6 bases at J, with 9 bases between the two ends. CDR3 size: 12 residues. Germline V gives CDR1 SGHAT, CDR2 FQNNGV. The CDR3: CASSETGDTQYF. The DNA of the CDR3 is TGTGCCAGCAGCGAGACGGGGGATACGCAGTATTTT.

This chain joins TRBV7-9 and TRBJ2-7; D not resolved. CDR3 size: 13 residues. The V gene's germline CDR1 is SEHNR and CDR2 FQNEAQ (reference sequence). V was pared by 1 base and J by 5 bases, with 9 bases between. This chain's CDR3 is CASSLEVGDEQYF. The CDR3 nucleotides read TGTGCCAGCAGCTTAGAGGTGGGCGACGAGCAGTACTTC.

The chain is built from TRBV6-1 and TRBJ1-2, with 8 bases aligning to TRBD1. The germline CDR1 and CDR2 sequences are MNHNS and SASEGT. This CDR3 has 15 amino acids. Unmatched junction bases numbered 12, after V lost 6 bases and J lost 6 bases. The chain's CDR3 is CASRIDRGEGHGYTF. CDR3 coding DNA: TGTGCCAGCAGGATTGACAGGGGAGAGGGTCATGGCTACACCTTC.

The chain employs TRBV6-1 and TRBJ2-7, with D unresolved. CDR3 length: 13 amino acids. Germline assignment: CDR1 MNHNS and CDR2 SASEGT. With 3 bases removed from V and 2 bases from J, the gap between germline ends came to 8 bases. Here the CDR3 reads CASSDLATYEQYF. For the CDR3, the DNA is TGTGCCAGCAGTGATTTGGCAACCTACGAGCAGTACTTC.

The chain combines TRBV6-5 with TRBJ2-5, with D perhaps matching TRBD2 (7 bases). This CDR3 contains 15 residues. Germline assignment: CDR1 MNHEY and CDR2 SVGAGI. V shed 6 bases and J shed 5 bases, with 19 bases lying between them. CDR3 in DNA: TGTGCCAGCAGCCCCGTGGGGGGGGCCTGGGAGACCCAGTACTTC. Translating it yields CASSPVGGAWETQYF.

This chain joins TRBV6-5 and TRBJ2-3, with TRBD1 matching 7 bases. Germline CDR1 and CDR2: MNHEY and SVGAGI. This CDR3 is built from 15 residues. The trim removed 8 bases at V and 2 bases at J, leaving 10 bases unmatched. This CDR3 reads CASARGGQPTDTQYF. The DNA for the CDR3 is TGTGCCAGCGCCCGAGGGGGCCAACCCACAGATACGCAGTATTTT.

V is TRBV14 and J is TRBJ2-3, with D possibly matching TRBD2 (6 bases). The length of the CDR3 is 14 residues. Trimming left V 4 bases short and J 4 bases short, with 12 bases between. From germline, CDR1 is SGHDN and CDR2 FVKESK. This CDR3 reads CASSPSGGADTQYF. The DNA of the CDR3 is TGTGCCAGCAGCCCTTCAGGAGGGGCAGATACGCAGTATTTT.

The chain has TRBV6-5 and TRBJ2-3; TRBD2 agrees at 9 bases. CDR3 length equals 15 residues. The V gene end was trimmed by 6 bases and the J gene end by 5 bases; junction bases not matched to a gene: 9. Germline V gene sequence: CDR1 MNHEY, CDR2 SVGAGI. CDR3 sequence reads: CASRPGTSIGDTQYF. CDR3 nucleotides: TGTGCCAGCAGGCCCGGGACTAGCATCGGAGATACGCAGTATTTT.

The chain couples TRBV5-6 to TRBJ2-3; D is possibly TRBD1 (6 bases). Germline-derived CDR1 and CDR2 are SGHDT and YYEEEE. The CDR3 has 15 residues. Trimming cost V 1 base and J 1 base, with 10 bases left between them. CDR3 amino acids: CASSLRGFGTDTQYF. CDR3 in DNA: TGTGCCAGCAGCTTGAGGGGGTTCGGCACAGATACGCAGTATTTT.

The chain joins TRBV9 to TRBJ2-3; 12 nucleotides align to TRBD2. The CDR3 is 18 residues long. V shed 3 bases and J 2 bases; nucleotides not matched to a gene: 10. In germline, CDR1 is SGDLS, CDR2 YYNGEE. The CDR3 DNA sequence: TGTGCCAGCAGCGCCCCGTGGACTAGCGGGGACGTCACAGATACGCAGTATTTT. It encodes CASSAPWTSGDVTDTQYF.

This clone was detected only once. This sequence joins TRBV4-2 and TRBJ2-5; TRBD2 might be the D (6 bases). The CDR3 spans 15 residues. The V gene's germline CDR1 is LGHNA and CDR2 YNFKEQ. V lost 0 bases to trimming and J lost 1 base, with 9 bases between them. The CDR3 reads CASSQERTTQETQYF. The CDR3 region has the DNA TGTGCCAGCAGCCAAGAACGGACTACCCAAGAGACCCAGTACTTC.

The rearrangement links TRBV30 to TRBJ1-2, with 10 bases fitting TRBD1. Germline CDR1 GTSNPN, CDR2 SVGIG (reference sequence). The CDR3 sequence is 11 residues long. V was pared by 7 bases and J by 8 bases, with 4 bases of the junction left unmatched. CDR3 sequence reads: CASDRGRGYTF. The CDR3 region has the DNA TGTGCCTCCGACAGGGGGCGCGGCTACACCTTC.

This clone turned up a few times. This chain uses TRBV9 with TRBJ1-5; D gene uncertain. This CDR3 is built from 15 residues. V was cut by 0 bases and J by 3 bases, with 10 bases left in between. Germline V gives CDR1 SGDLS, CDR2 YYNGEE. Here the CDR3 reads CASSVGSGYNQPQHF. In DNA form, the CDR3 reads TGTGCCAGCAGCGTAGGGTCAGGATACAATCAGCCCCAGCATTTT.

This clone has a single count. The chain couples TRBV11-2 to TRBJ1-2; 8 nucleotides agree with TRBD1. V gave up 3 bases and J gave up 3 bases; unmatched junction bases: 6. This CDR3 contains 15 residues. CDR1 and CDR2 (germline): SGHAT, FQNNGV. This CDR3 reads CASSLNLGQDYGYTF. The CDR3 DNA sequence: TGTGCCAGCAGCTTGAACTTGGGACAGGACTATGGCTACACCTTC.

The chain joins TRBV19 to TRBJ1-1; D is perhaps TRBD1 (6 bases). The V end lost 5 bases, the J end lost 2 bases, and 9 bases lay between the germline ends. Germline V gene data show CDR1 as LNHDA and CDR2 as SQIVND (reference sequence). The CDR3 has 13 residues. CDR3 sequence: CASSWDINTEAFF. CDR3 sequence (DNA): TGTGCCAGTAGTTGGGACATAAACACTGAAGCTTTCTTT.

The V and J genes are TRBV7-2 and TRBJ1-1; D is undetermined. CDR1 and CDR2 (germline): SGHTA, FQGNSA. The V gene lost 2 bases and the J gene lost 0 bases, with 13 bases spanning the gap. This CDR3 has 16 residues. In DNA, the CDR3 is TGTGCCAGCAGCTTAATGTCAGGCATTATGAACACTGAAGCTTTCTTT. Protein product: CASSLMSGIMNTEAFF.